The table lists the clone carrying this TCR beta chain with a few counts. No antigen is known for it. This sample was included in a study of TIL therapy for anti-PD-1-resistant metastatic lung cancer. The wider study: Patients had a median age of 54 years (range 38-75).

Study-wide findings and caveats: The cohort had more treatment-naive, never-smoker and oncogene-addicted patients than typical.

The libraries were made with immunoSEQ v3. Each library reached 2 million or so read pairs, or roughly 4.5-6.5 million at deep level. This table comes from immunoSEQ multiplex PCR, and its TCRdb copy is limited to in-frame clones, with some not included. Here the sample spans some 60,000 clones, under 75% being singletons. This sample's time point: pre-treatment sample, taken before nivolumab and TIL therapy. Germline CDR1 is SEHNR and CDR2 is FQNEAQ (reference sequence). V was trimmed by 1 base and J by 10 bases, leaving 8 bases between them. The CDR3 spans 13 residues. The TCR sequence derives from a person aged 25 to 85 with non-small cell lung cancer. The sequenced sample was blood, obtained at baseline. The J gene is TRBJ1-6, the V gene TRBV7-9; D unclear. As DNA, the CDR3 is TGTGCCAGCAGCTTAGTGCCAGAGTCACCCCTCCACTTT. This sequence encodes CASSLVPESPLHF.